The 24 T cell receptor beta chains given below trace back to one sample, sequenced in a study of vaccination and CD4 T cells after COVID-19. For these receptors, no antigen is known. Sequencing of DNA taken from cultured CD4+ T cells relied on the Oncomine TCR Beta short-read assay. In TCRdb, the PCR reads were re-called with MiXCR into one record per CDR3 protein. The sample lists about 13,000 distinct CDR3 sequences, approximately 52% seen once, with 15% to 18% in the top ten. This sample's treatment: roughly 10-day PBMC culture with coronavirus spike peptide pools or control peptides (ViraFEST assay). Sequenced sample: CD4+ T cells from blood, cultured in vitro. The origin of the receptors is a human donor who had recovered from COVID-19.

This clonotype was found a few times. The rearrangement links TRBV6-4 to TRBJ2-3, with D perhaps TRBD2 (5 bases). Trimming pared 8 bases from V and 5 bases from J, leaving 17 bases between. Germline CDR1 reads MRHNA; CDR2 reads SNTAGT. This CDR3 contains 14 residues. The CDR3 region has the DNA TGTGCCAGCGCACGAACCGGGGATCGAGATACGCAGTATTTT. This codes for CASARTGDRDTQYF.

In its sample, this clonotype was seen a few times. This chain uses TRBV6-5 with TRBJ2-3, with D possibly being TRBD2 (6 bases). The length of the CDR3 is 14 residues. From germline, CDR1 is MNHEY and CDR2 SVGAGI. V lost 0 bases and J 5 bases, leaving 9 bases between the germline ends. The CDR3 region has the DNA TGTGCCAGCAGTTACTCAAGGGGAGGAGATACGCAGTATTTT. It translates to CASSYSRGGDTQYF.

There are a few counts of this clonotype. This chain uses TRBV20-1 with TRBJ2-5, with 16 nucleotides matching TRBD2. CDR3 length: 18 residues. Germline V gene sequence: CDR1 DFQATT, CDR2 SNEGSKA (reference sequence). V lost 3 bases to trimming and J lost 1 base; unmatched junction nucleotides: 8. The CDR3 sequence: CSARTPGLAGGTQETQYF. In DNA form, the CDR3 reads TGCAGTGCTAGGACGCCGGGACTAGCGGGGGGGACCCAAGAGACCCAGTACTTC.

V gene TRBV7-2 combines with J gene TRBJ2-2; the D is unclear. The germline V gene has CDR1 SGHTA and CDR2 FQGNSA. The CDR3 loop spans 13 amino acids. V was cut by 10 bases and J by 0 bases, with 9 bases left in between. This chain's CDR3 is CATRTANTGELFF. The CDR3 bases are TGTGCCACAAGGACGGCGAACACCGGGGAGCTGTTTTTT.

As DNA, the CDR3 is TGTGCCACCAGTGATCCCGGGGTTAAGGAGCAGTACTTC. This codes for CATSDPGVKEQYF. The J gene is TRBJ2-7, the V gene TRBV24-1; tentative D call: TRBD2 (5 bases). The CDR3 contains 13 residues. The ends were cut back, 3 bases at V and 7 bases at J, with 12 bases in the middle. CDR1 is KGHDR, CDR2 SFDVKD, per germline.

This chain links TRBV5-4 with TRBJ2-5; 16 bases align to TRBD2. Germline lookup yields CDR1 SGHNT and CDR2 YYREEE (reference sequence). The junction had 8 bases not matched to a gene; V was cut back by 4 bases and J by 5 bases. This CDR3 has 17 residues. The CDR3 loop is CASSPGLAGGDRETQYF. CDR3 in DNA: TGTGCCAGCAGCCCGGGACTAGCGGGAGGGGACAGGGAGACCCAGTACTTC.

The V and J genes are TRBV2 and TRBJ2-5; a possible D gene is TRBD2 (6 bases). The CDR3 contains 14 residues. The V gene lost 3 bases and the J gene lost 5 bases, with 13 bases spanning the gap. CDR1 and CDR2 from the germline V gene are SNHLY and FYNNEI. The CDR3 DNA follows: TGTGCCAGCAGTGAGAGGGTGGGAGGTGAGACCCAGTACTTC. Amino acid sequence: CASSERVGGETQYF.

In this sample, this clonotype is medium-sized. Written as DNA, the CDR3 is TGCAGTGGGGACAGGACTAACTATGGCTACACCTTC. Translation: CSGDRTNYGYTF. The gene calls are TRBV20-1 and TRBJ1-2, with 8 bases matching TRBD1. Germline loops: CDR1 DFQATT, CDR2 SNEGSKA (reference sequence). V was pared by 7 bases and J by 0 bases, with 1 base of the junction left unmatched. The CDR3 is 12 residues long.

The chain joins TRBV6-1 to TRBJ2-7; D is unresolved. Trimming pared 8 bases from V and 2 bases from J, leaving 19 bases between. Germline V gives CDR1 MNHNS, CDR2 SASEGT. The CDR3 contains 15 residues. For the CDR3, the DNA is TGTGCCAGCCGACCCGTGAGGCGACCCCCCTACGAGCAGTACTTC. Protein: CASRPVRRPPYEQYF.

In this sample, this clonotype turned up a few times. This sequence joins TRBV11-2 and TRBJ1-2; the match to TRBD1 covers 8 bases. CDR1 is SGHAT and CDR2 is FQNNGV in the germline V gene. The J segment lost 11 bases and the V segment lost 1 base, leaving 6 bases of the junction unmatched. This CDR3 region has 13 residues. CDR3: CASSLVAGGDYTF. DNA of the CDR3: TGTGCCAGCAGCTTAGTGGCAGGGGGCGATTACACCTTC.

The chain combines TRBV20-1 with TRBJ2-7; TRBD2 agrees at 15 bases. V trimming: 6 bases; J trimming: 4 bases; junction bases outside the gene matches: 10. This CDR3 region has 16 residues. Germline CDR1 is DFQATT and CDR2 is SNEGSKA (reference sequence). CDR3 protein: CSAEGGLAGGRYEQYF. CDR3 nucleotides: TGCAGTGCCGAAGGCGGACTAGCGGGAGGGCGGTACGAGCAGTACTTC.

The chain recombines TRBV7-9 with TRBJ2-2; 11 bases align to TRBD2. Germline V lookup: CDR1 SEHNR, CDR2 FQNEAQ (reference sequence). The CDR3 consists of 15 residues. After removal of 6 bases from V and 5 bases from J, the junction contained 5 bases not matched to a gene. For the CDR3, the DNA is TGTGCCAGCAGGCAACTAGCGGGAGTTACCGGGGAGCTGTTTTTT. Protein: CASRQLAGVTGELFF.

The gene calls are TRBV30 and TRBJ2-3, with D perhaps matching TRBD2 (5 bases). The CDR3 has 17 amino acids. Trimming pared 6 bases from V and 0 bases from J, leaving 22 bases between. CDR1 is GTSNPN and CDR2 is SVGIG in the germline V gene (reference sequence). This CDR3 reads CACLQIERYPSTDTQYF. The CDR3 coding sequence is TGTGCCTGTCTCCAGATAGAGCGGTATCCTAGCACAGATACGCAGTATTTT.

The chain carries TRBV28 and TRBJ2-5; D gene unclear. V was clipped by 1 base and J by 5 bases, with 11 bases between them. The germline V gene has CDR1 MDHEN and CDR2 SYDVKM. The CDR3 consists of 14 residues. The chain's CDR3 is CASSLFDGRETQYF. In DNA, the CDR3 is TGTGCCAGCAGTTTATTTGACGGCAGGGAGACCCAGTACTTC.

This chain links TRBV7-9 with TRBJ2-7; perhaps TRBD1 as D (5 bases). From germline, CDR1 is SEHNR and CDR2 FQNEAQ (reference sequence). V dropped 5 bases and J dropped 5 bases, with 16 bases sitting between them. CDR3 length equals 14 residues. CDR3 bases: TGTGCCAGCAGCCGAAGTGCAGGGCCCCACGAGCAGTACTTC. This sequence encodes CASSRSAGPHEQYF.

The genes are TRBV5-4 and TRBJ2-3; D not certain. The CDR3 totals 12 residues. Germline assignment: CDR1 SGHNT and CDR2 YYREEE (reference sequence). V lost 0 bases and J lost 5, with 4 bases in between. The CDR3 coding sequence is TGTGCCAGCAGCTTGGGAGGAGATACGCAGTATTTT. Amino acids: CASSLGGDTQYF.

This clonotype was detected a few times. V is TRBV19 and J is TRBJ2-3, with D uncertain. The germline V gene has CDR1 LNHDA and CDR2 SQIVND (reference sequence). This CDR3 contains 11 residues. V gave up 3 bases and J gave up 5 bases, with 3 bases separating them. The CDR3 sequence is CASSMGDTQYF. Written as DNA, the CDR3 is TGTGCCAGTAGTATGGGAGATACGCAGTATTTT.

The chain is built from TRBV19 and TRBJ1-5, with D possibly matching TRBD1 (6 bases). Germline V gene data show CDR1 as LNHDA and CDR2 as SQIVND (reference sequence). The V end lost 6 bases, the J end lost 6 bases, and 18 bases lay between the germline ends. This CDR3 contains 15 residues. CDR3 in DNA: TGTGCCAGTAGGCAATGGGGGCAGGGCTGTCAGCCCCAGCATTTT. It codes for CASRQWGQGCQPQHF.

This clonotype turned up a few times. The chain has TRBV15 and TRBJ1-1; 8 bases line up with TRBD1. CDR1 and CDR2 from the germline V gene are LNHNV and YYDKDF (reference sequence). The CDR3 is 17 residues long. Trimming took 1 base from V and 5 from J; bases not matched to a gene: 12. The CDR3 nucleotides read TGTGCCACCAGCAGAGTGCTGACAGGGGATCTCGTAACTGAAGCTTTCTTT. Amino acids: CATSRVLTGDLVTEAFF.

DNA of the CDR3: TGCAGTGCTACCCGGGACCAGGGCACCGGGGAGCTGTTTTTT. This codes for CSATRDQGTGELFF. This chain links TRBV20-1 with TRBJ2-2; D tentatively reads TRBD1 or TRBD2 (5 bases each). The V and J ends lost 4 bases and 4 bases respectively, with 13 bases between them. CDR3 length: 14 amino acids. Germline V gives CDR1 DFQATT, CDR2 SNEGSKA (reference sequence).

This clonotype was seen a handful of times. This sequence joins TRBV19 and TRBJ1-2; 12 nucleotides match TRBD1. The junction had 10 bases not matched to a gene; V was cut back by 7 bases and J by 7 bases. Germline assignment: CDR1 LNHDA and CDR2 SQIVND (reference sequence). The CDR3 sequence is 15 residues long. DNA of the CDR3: TGTGCCAGTACCAACCGGGACAGGGGGCTCGGTGGCTACACCTTC. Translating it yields CASTNRDRGLGGYTF.

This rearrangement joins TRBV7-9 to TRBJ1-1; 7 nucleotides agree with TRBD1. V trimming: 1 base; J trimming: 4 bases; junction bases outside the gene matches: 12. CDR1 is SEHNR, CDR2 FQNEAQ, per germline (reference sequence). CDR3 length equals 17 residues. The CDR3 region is CASSLGDSSPKGTEAFF. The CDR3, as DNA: TGTGCCAGCAGCTTAGGGGACAGCAGTCCCAAGGGCACTGAAGCTTTCTTT.

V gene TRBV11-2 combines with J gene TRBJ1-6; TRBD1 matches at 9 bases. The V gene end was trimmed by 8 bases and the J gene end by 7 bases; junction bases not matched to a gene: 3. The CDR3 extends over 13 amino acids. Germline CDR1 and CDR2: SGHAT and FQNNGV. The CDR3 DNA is TGTGCCAGCGGGACAGGGTTGAATTCACCCCTCCACTTT. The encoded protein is CASGTGLNSPLHF.

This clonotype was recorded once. The CDR3 coding sequence is TGTGCCAGTAGCCGAGACAGGGGTTTTGCCGGGGAGCTGTTTTTT. Its protein is CASSRDRGFAGELFF. This chain uses TRBV19 with TRBJ2-2; TRBD1 agrees at 8 bases. V gave up 6 bases and J gave up 6 bases; unmatched junction bases: 9. This CDR3 has 15 residues. CDR1 is LNHDA and CDR2 is SQIVND in the germline V gene (reference sequence).